These T cell receptor beta chains were read from a single sample in a study of blood T cell repertoires in COVID-19. TCRdb keeps only in-frame clones here, not all; method: immunoSEQ multiplex PCR. Here the sample spans 350,000 to 550,000 clones, approximately 90% being singletons. Sequenced sample: PBMCs or T cells enriched from blood (not recorded which). The receptors were sampled from a young man who had recovered from COVID-19. The CDR3 runs from the conserved cysteine through the conserved F or W. D genes are given only for firm matches. For some rows the clone size is stated as once, few or many, or as a class when expanded; others skip it.

v_call	d_call	clone_size	j_call	cdr3_nt	cdr3_aa
TRBV19	NA	NA	TRBJ1-5	TGTGCCAGTAGCCCCAGGGCGGCAGCCCTAAATCAGCCCCAGCATTTT	CASSPRAAALNQPQHF
TRBV28	NA	NA	TRBJ1-1	TGTGCCAGCAGTCGGAACAGGGTTAACACTGAAGCTTTCTTT	CASSRNRVNTEAFF
TRBV7-2	NA	NA	TRBJ2-3	TGTGCCAGTAGTAGCGGAAGCACAGATACGCAGTATTTT	CASSSGSTDTQYF
TRBV7-9	NA	NA	TRBJ2-5	TGTGCCAGCAGCTTCGGGACACGACATCAAGAGACCCAGTACTTC	CASSFGTRHQETQYF
TRBV10-3	TRBD1	few	TRBJ2-5	TGTGCCATCATGGGCTCAGGGGGATGGGAGACCCAGTACTTC	CAIMGSGGWETQYF
TRBV5-1	TRBD1	NA	TRBJ1-6	TGCGCCAGCAGCTCGGGACAGGATAATTCACCCCTCCACTTT	CASSSGQDNSPLHF
TRBV7-8	NA	NA	TRBJ1-2	TGTGCCAGCAGCACCCCATATCGGGGGGACTATGGCTACACCTTC	CASSTPYRGDYGYTF
TRBV20-1	NA	once	TRBJ2-3	TGCAGTGCTAGTGGGGGCCAGGGAGGGACAGATACGCAGTATTTT	CSASGGQGGTDTQYF
TRBV14	NA	NA	TRBJ2-7	TGTGCCAGCGGCGGGACAGCGAGACTGGGGGGCGAGCAGTACTTC	CASGGTARLGGEQYF
TRBV5-4	TRBD1	NA	TRBJ1-2	TGTGCCAGCAGCTCCGACGGACAGGGGCGGTTCCATGGCTACACCTTC	CASSSDGQGRFHGYTF
TRBV27	TRBD2	NA	TRBJ2-2	TGTGCCAGCAGTTATAGCGGGAGGTCCGGGGAGCTGTTTTTT	CASSYSGRSGELFF
TRBV28	NA	NA	TRBJ2-1	TGTGCCAGCAGTGGTACGGATGAGCAGTTCTTC	CASSGTDEQFF
TRBV6-5	NA	NA	TRBJ1-6	TGTGCCTCGAGCAGGGTAGAGAGTTACTCACCCCTCCACTTT	CASSRVESYSPLHF
TRBV7-9	NA	NA	TRBJ2-7	TGTGCCAGCAGCTCCTTCAGCTACGAGCAGTACTTC	CASSSFSYEQYF
TRBV15	TRBD1	NA	TRBJ2-1	TGTGCCACCAGCAGAGCGGACAGGGGATACAATGAGCAGTTCTTC	CATSRADRGYNEQFF
TRBV24-1	TRBD1	NA	TRBJ1-5	TGTGCCACCAGTGGTCGACAGGGACCCAATCAGCCCCAGCATTTT	CATSGRQGPNQPQHF
TRBV5-1	NA	NA	TRBJ2-5	TGCGCCAGCAGCCAAAAAGAGACCCAGTACTTC	CASSQKETQYF
TRBV28	NA	once	TRBJ1-1	TGTGCCAGCAGCTCGACTTTGAACACTGAAGCTTTCTTT	CASSSTLNTEAFF
TRBV12-3/TRBV12-4	NA	NA	TRBJ2-7	TGTGCCAGCCGAGGACAGAAGTCCTACGAGCAGTACTTC	CASRGQKSYEQYF
TRBV7-3	TRBD2	NA	TRBJ2-1	TGTGCCAGCAGCCAACTAGCGGGAGTCTACAATGAGCAGTTCTTC	CASSQLAGVYNEQFF
TRBV19	TRBD2	NA	TRBJ2-7	TGTGCCAGTAGTTCCCCCCCTAGCGGGAGCAGGTCGGGCGAGCAGTACTTC	CASSSPPSGSRSGEQYF
TRBV6-5	NA	NA	TRBJ1-1	TGTGCCAGCAGTTACAGGGCAGGGGACACTGAAGCTTTCTTT	CASSYRAGDTEAFF
TRBV6-5	TRBD2	once	TRBJ2-5	TGTGCCAGCAGTTACACTCTAGCGGGAAGTGAGACCCAGTACTTC	CASSYTLAGSETQYF
TRBV5-1	NA	few	TRBJ2-1	TGCGCCAGCAGCTTGTCCGGGGACTCCTACAATGAGCAGTTCTTC	CASSLSGDSYNEQFF
TRBV10-3	TRBD1	NA	TRBJ2-7	TGTGCCATCAGTGCGGGGACAGGGATCGGCTACGAGCAGTACTTC	CAISAGTGIGYEQYF
TRBV3-1/TRBV3-2	TRBD1	few	TRBJ1-5	TGTGCCAGCAGCCATTCGGACAGGGGGTCTCAGCCCCAGCATTTT	CASSHSDRGSQPQHF
TRBV11-2	TRBD2	NA	TRBJ2-1	TGTGCCAGCAGCTACGGACTAGTTGACTCCAATGAGCAGTTCTTC	CASSYGLVDSNEQFF
TRBV4-1	TRBD1	NA	TRBJ1-1	TGCGCCAGCAGCCCCACAGGGGGGACTGAAGCTTTCTTT	CASSPTGGTEAFF
TRBV19	TRBD1	NA	TRBJ1-3	TGTGCCAGCAAAGACAGGGGGCGCGGAAACACCATATATTTT	CASKDRGRGNTIYF
TRBV6-6	NA	NA	TRBJ1-2	TGTGCCAGCAGTTCCCCAGGACAGATCTATGGCTACACCTTC	CASSSPGQIYGYTF
TRBV5-1	TRBD1	NA	TRBJ2-7	TGCGCCAGCAGCTCGGGACAGACCAGCTCCTACGAGCAGTACTTC	CASSSGQTSSYEQYF
TRBV28	NA	NA	TRBJ1-1	TGTGCCAGCAGTTTATCCGACAGATACACTGAAGCTTTCTTT	CASSLSDRYTEAFF
TRBV30	TRBD1	NA	TRBJ1-1	TGTGCCTGGGGGACCGGGACAGGGGCTTCTGAAGCTTTCTTT	CAWGTGTGASEAFF
TRBV2	TRBD1	NA	TRBJ2-2	TGTGCCAGCAGTGGACAGGGGGCAGGCGGGGAGCTGTTTTTT	CASSGQGAGGELFF
TRBV4-1	TRBD1	NA	TRBJ1-2	TGCGCCAGCAGCCAGGACAGGGCGAACTATGGCTACACCTTC	CASSQDRANYGYTF
TRBV4-1	NA	NA	TRBJ2-1	TGCGCCAGCAGCCAAGAAGGGGGGGGCAATGAGCAGTTCTTC	CASSQEGGGNEQFF
TRBV2	TRBD2	NA	TRBJ2-3	TGTGCCAGCAGTGAAAGAGCGGGAGCAGTCGTAGATACGCAGTATTTT	CASSERAGAVVDTQYF
TRBV6-1	NA	NA	TRBJ2-7	TGTGCCAGCAGTGAACGGGAAAAGGGCTACGAGCAGTACTTC	CASSEREKGYEQYF
TRBV28	NA	NA	TRBJ1-4	TGTGCCAGCAGCCCAGGTTCCCTTGCAACTAATGAAAAACTGTTTTTT	CASSPGSLATNEKLFF
TRBV20-1	TRBD2	NA	TRBJ2-1	TGCAGTGCTAGTGCGGCTAGCGGGAGTAAAGATGAGCAGTTCTTC	CSASAASGSKDEQFF
TRBV6-5	TRBD1	NA	TRBJ1-2	TGTGCCAGCATCACGGACAGGGGAGGGAGCTACACCTTC	CASITDRGGSYTF
TRBV19	NA	once	TRBJ1-4	TGTGCCAGTAGTATGGGGGGTAATGAAAAACTGTTTTTT	CASSMGGNEKLFF
TRBV5-8	TRBD1	NA	TRBJ1-2	TGTGCCAGCAGCCCGGGGACAGGGGGCGAACTACCCTATGGCTACACCTTC	CASSPGTGGELPYGYTF
TRBV19	TRBD1	NA	TRBJ1-5	TGTGCCAGTAACCCCCAAGAAAGGGGGCGCCGTCAGCCCCAGCATTTT	CASNPQERGRRQPQHF
TRBV11-2	NA	NA	TRBJ2-1	TGTGCCAGCAGCTTAGGTCGCGGGAACTACAATGAGCAGTTCTTC	CASSLGRGNYNEQFF
TRBV28	TRBD2	NA	TRBJ2-7	TGTGCCAGCAGGCTGGCGGGAGTAGGGTGGGAGCAGTACTTC	CASRLAGVGWEQYF
TRBV28	TRBD1	NA	TRBJ1-5	TGTGCCAGCATTAGGGACAGGAGCAATCAGCCCCAGCATTTT	CASIRDRSNQPQHF
TRBV4-2	NA	NA	TRBJ1-5	TGTGCCAGCAGCCAAGTGGCGGATAGCAATCAGCCCCAGCATTTT	CASSQVADSNQPQHF
TRBV7-9	TRBD2	NA	TRBJ2-7	TGTGCCAGCAGCAAGGGACTAGCGGGCTCCTACGAGCAGTACTTC	CASSKGLAGSYEQYF
TRBV6-5	NA	NA	TRBJ1-5	TGTGCCAGCAGGGCCGGAGGTTATAGCAATCAGCCCCAGCATTTT	CASRAGGYSNQPQHF
TRBV10-3	TRBD1	NA	TRBJ1-6	TGTGCCATCAGTTGGACAGGGGAGGTTGATTCACCCCTCCACTTT	CAISWTGEVDSPLHF
TRBV2	TRBD1	NA	TRBJ1-4	TGTGCCAGCAGTGAAGTCGCCGGGACAGGGGGTGAAAAACTGTTTTTT	CASSEVAGTGGEKLFF
TRBV19	NA	NA	TRBJ2-7	TGTGCCAGTAGTATAGTCGCGGGAAATTACTACGAGCAGTACTTC	CASSIVAGNYYEQYF
TRBV7-6	NA	NA	TRBJ1-1	TGTGCCAGCAGCGCAAACTCAGGGTTCAACACTGAAGCTTTCTTT	CASSANSGFNTEAFF
TRBV5-1	NA	NA	TRBJ2-2	TGCGCCAGCAGCTTCATGGGGGGGAACACCGGGGAGCTGTTTTTT	CASSFMGGNTGELFF